These 10 T cell receptor beta chains originate from one sample sequenced in a study of blood T cell repertoires in COVID-19 (dated by TCRdb to the early 2020s). To prepare the library, the immunoSEQ multiplex PCR assay was applied. Sourced from immuneACCESS, this table was stored by TCRdb with only in-frame sequences that have V and J called. A share of the clones is absent; for the studies checked, an unresolved V gene accounts for under half, and the remainder has no known explanation. The table for this sample lists tens of thousands of clones; approximately 86% of them were counted only once. The ten most abundant clones make up over 4% of the sample. Sequencing was performed on peripheral blood. All receptors derive from a man aged 50 or older with acute or convalescent COVID-19.

The genes are TRBV7-8 and TRBJ2-5; no clear D. V lost 2 bases to trimming and J lost 4 bases, with 5 bases between them. The germline CDR1 and CDR2 sequences are SGHVS and FQNEAQ. This CDR3 region has 12 residues. The CDR3: CASSLYRETQYF. For the CDR3, the DNA is TGTGCCAGCAGCTTATATCGAGAGACCCAGTACTTC. Full variable domain (remainder filled in from reference TRBV7-8 and TRBJ2-5): GAGVSQSPRYKVAKRGQDVALRCDPISGHVSLFWYQQALGQGPEFLTYFQNEAQLDKSGLPSDRFFAERPEGSVSTLKIQRTQQEDSAVYLCASSLYRETQYFGPGTRLLVL.

This chain connects TRBV7-6 to TRBJ1-5; 8 nucleotides agree with TRBD1. The CDR3 sequence is 18 residues long. Germline V gene data show CDR1 as SGHVS and CDR2 as FNYEAQ. The V segment lost 3 bases and the J segment 5 bases; nucleotides outside the gene matches: 15. The CDR3 DNA reads TGTGCCAGCAGCTTCTTACTAGGACAGGGATCTTTAGATCAGCCCCAGCATTTT. This translates into CASSFLLGQGSLDQPQHF.

The chain joins TRBV18 to TRBJ1-2; 9 nucleotides line up with TRBD1. With 3 bases clipped from V and 1 base from J, the junction kept 3 bases outside the gene matches. The CDR3 extends over 15 amino acids. Germline V CDR1 and CDR2: KGHSH, LQKENI. The CDR3 DNA reads as TGTGCCAGCTCACCCGGGACAGGGTTTAACTATGGCTACACCTTC. It yields the protein CASSPGTGFNYGYTF.

The rearrangement joins TRBV6-6 to TRBJ2-7, with D possibly TRBD2 on 5 matching bases. V was shortened by 11 bases and J by 2 bases, with 16 bases between the two germline ends. From germline, CDR1 is MNHNY and CDR2 SVGAGI (reference sequence). This CDR3 has 13 residues. DNA for the CDR3: TGTGCCGGGAGACACTCAGGTACCTACGAGCAGTACTTC. Its translation is CAGRHSGTYEQYF.

The V gene is TRBV9, the J gene TRBJ2-5; TRBD1 agrees at 8 bases. J was trimmed by 4 bases and V by 2 bases; bases with no gene match: 10. This CDR3 has 16 amino acids. Germline V CDR1 and CDR2: SGDLS, YYNGEE. This chain's CDR3 is CASSVSVGTGRETQYF. As DNA, the CDR3 is TGTGCCAGCAGCGTCTCCGTCGGGACAGGCCGAGAGACCCAGTACTTC.

This clone was counted once. The genes are TRBV4-2 and TRBJ2-2; 10 bases are a match to TRBD2. The length of the CDR3 is 15 residues. The junction had 1 base not matched to a gene; V was cut back by 2 bases and J by 4 bases. The germline V gene encodes CDR1 LGHNA and CDR2 YNFKEQ. CDR3 bases: TGTGCCAGCAGCCAACGGACTAGCGGCACCGGGGAGCTGTTTTTT. Its translation: CASSQRTSGTGELFF.

The chain has TRBV4-2 and TRBJ1-5; weak D call: TRBD1 (6 bases). The V and J ends lost 4 bases and 7 bases respectively, with 17 bases between them. Germline CDR1 is LGHNA and CDR2 is YNFKEQ. CDR3 length: 15 residues. The CDR3 is CASSLMPGGHQPQHF. The CDR3 coding sequence is TGTGCCAGCAGCCTCATGCCCGGGGGGCACCAGCCCCAGCATTTT.

This chain uses TRBV11-2 with TRBJ2-7; 12 bases fit TRBD2. J was trimmed by 3 bases and V by 7 bases; bases with no gene match: 4. This CDR3 spans 14 amino acids. Germline V gene lookup returns CDR1 SGHAT and CDR2 FQNNGV. This CDR3 is CASIRTSGIYEQYF. CDR3 DNA sequence: TGTGCCAGCATCCGGACTAGCGGGATCTACGAGCAGTACTTC.

This chain connects TRBV18 to TRBJ1-3; D is possibly TRBD1 (5 bases). V was pared by 5 bases and J by 0 bases, with 14 bases between. Germline V CDR1 and CDR2: KGHSH, LQKENI. This CDR3 comprises 16 residues. The CDR3 bases are TGTGCCAGCTCATCGGACACGGGCTACTCTGGAAACACCATATATTTT. It translates to CASSSDTGYSGNTIYF.

The chain uses TRBV18 and TRBJ1-6; no clear D. The germline gives CDR1 KGHSH, CDR2 LQKENI. The CDR3 has 12 amino acids. Trimming pared 6 bases from V and 7 bases from J, leaving 7 bases between. In DNA form, the CDR3 reads TGTGCCAGCTCGCTGAGAAATTCACCCCTCCACTTT. Translated, it gives CASSLRNSPLHF.